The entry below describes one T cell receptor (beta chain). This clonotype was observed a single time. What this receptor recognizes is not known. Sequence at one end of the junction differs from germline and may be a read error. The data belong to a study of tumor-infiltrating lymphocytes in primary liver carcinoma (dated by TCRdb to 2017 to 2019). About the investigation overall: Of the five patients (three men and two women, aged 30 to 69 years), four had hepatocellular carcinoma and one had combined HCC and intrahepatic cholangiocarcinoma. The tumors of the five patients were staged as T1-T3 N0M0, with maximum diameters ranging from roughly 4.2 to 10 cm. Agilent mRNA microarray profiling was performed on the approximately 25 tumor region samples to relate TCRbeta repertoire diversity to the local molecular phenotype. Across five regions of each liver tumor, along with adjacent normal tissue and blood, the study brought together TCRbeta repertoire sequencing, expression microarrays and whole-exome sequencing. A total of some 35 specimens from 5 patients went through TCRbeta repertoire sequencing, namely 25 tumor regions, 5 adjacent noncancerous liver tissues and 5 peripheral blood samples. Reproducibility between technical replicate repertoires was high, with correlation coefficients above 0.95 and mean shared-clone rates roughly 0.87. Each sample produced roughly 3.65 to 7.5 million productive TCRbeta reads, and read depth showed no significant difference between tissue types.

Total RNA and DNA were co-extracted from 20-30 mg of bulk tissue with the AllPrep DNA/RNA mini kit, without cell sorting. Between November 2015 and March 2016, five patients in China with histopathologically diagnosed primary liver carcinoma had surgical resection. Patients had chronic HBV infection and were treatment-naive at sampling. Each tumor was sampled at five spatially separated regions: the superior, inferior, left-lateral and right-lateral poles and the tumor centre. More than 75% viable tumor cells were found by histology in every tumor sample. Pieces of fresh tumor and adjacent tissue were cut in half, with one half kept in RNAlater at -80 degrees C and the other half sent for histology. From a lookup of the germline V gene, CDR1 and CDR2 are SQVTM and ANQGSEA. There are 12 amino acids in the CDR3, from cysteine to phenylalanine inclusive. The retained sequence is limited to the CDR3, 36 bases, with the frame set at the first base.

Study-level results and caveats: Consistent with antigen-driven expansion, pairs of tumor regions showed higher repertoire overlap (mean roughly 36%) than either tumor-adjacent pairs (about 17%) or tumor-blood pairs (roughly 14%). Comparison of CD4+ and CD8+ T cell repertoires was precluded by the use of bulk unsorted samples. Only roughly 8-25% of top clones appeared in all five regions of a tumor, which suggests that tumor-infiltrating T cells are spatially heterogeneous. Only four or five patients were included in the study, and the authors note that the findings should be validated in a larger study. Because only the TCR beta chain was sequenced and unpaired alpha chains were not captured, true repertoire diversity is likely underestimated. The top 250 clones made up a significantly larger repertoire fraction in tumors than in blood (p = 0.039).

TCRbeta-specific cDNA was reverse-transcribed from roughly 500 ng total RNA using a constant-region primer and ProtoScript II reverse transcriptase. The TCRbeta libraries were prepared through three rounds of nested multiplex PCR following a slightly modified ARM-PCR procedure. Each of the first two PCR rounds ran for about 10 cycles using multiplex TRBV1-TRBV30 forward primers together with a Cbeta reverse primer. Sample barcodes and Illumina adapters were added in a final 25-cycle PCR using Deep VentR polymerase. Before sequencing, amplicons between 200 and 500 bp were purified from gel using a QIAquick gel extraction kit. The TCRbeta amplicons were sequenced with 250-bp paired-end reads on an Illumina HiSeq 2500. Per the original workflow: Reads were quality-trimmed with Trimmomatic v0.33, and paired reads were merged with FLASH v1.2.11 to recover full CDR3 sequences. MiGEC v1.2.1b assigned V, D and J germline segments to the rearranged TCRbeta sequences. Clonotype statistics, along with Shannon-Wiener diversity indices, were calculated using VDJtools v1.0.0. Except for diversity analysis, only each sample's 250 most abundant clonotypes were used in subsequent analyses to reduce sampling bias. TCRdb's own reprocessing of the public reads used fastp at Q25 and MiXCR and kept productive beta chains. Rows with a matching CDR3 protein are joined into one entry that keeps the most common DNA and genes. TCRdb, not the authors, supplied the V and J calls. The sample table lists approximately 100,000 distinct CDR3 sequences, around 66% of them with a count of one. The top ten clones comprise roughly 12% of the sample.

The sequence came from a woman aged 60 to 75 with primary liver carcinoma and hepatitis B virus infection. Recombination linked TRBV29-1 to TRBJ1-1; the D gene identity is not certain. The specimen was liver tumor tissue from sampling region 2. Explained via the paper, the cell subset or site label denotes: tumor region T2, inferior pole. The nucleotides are TGCAGCGTGGTGCATACGAACACTGAAGCCTTCTTT. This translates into CSVVHTNTEAFF.